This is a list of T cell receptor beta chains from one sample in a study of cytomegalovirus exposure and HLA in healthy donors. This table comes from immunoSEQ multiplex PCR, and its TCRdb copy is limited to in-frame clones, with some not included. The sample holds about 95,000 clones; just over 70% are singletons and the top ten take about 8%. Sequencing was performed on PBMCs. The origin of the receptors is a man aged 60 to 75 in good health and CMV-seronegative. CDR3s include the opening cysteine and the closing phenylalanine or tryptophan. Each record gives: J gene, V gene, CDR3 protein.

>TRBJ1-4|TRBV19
CASSIRQGAGEKLFF
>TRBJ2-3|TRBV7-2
CASSTQAGREDTQYF
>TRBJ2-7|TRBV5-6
CASSAGTSVYYEQYF
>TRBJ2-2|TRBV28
CASTPGGSDTGELFF
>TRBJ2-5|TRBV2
CASSEDRQETQYF
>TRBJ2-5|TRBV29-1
CSVWGEETQYF
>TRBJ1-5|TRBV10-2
CASSETGGSRQPQHF
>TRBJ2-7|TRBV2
CASLTTGGGYEQYF
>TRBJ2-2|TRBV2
CAGAPAGGVRNTGELFF
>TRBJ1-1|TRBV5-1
CASSLVFQGSTEAFF
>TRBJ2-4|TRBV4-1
CASSQAGGLAVKNIQYF
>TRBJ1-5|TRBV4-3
CASSPNDRGPDSNQPQHF
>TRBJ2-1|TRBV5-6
CASSLRGDREQFF
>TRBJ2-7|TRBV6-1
CASSARPGYEQYF
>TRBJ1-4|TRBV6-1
CASRSGGGDNEKLFF
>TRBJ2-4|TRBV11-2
CASRAAGTPGIQYF
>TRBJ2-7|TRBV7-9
CASSPPGTGIPYEQYF
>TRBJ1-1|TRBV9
CASSANDRDTEAFF
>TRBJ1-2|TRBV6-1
CASSGFTATSGYTF
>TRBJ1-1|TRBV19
CASSIGTGSVFF
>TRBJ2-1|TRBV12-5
CASVPIAESYNEQFF
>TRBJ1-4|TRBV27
CASSLLVNEKLFF
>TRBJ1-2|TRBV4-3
CASSQDLSARDRGLYTF
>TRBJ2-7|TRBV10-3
CAINLNREHEQYF
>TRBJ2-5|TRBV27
CASSLYPAGGQETQYF
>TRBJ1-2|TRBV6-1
CASSEAMRAHYGYTF
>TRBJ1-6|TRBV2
CASGPRVSPLHF
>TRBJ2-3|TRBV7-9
CASSSTPRDSHRDTQYF
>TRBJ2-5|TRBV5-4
CASSLLSGVSVKETQYF
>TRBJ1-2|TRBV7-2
CASSLVRQLGYTF
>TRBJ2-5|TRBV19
CASSLGTGSQETQYF
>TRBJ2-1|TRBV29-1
CSVEGTGRNNEQFF
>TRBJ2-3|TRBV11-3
CASSLVSSADTQYF
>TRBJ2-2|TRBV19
CASKREGADTGELFF
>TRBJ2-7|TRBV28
CASSLSSPGRDEQYF
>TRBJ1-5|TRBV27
CASSSDRAGNQPQHF
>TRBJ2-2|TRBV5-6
CASSPPSGGGELFF
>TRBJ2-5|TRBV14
CASSIRLQETQYF
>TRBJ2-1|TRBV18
CASSPPPGRENEQFF
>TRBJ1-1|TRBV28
CASSQHRGRGNTEAFF
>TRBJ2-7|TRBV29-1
CSFQGTYEQYF
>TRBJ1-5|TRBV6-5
CASRLQVNQPQHF
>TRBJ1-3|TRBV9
CASSTGGNSGNTIYF
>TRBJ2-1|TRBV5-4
CASSFTGTDEQFF
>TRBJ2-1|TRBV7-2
CASSLNGAGNYNEQFF
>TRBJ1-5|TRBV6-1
CAIPPPQHF
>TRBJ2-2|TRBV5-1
CASSLEVFRQGAGELFF
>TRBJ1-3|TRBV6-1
CASRQLAVGNTIYF
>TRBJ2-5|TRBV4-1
CASSQVGLAQETQYF
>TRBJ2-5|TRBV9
CASSPPSRQETQYF
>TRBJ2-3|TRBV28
CASSLSPLLKPGTDTQYF
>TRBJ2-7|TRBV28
CASALSDSSYEQYF
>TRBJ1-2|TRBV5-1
CASSPGQGADGYTF
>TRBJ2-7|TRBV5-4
CASSVSGTLSYEQYF
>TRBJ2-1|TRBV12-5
CASGLPLTGQGYVNEQFF
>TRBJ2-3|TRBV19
CASQQGATDTQYF
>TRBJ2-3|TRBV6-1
CASSGSWGTDTQYF
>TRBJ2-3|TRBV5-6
CASSLLRGSTDTQYF
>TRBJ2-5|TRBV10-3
CAISDSGTSQETQYF
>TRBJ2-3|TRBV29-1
CSVAQGTDTQYF